This entry features one T cell receptor beta chain sequence. The data derive from a study of blood T cell repertoires in COVID-19. Germline CDR1 KGHDR, CDR2 SFDVKD. Between the trimmed V and J ends, which lost 0 bases and 6 bases, there was a span of 13 bases. The length of the CDR3 is 15 residues. Clones were read by immunoSEQ multiplex PCR, and TCRdb kept only the in-frame ones, dropping some. The sample carries about 250,000 clones, roughly 80% recorded once. The sequenced sample consisted of peripheral blood. The receptor's source is a man of 80 years or more with acute or convalescent COVID-19. The chain joins TRBV24-1 to TRBJ2-5, with a tentative D call TRBD2 (6 bases). As DNA, the CDR3 is TGTGCCACCAGTGATTTGCGAGGTGGGGGGAAGACCCAGTACTTC. Amino acids: CATSDLRGGGKTQYF.